This TCR beta chain was sequenced in a study of lymphopenia after photon versus proton radiotherapy. General study findings and limits: Under photons, naive T cells and diversity fell while effector/memory populations rose. Larger post-nadir TCR diversity loss correlated inversely with survival in deceased patients. After the lymphocyte nadir, photon-treated repertoires showed oligoclonal expansion, especially of CD8+ Temra cells.

CDR1 SGHRS and CDR2 YFSETQ come from the germline V gene. CDR3 length: 16 amino acids. V lost 4 bases, J lost 3 bases, and 9 bases stayed unmatched. On this clone itself: Its specificity is not known.

The data were produced by immunoSEQ multiplex PCR, yet TCRdb's version contains in-frame clones alone and is incomplete. The data contain 40,000 to 55,000 clones, under 95% of them singletons. The V gene is TRBV5-1, the J gene TRBJ1-4, with 7 bases fitting TRBD1. Sequenced material: peripheral blood, taken from a patient treated with photon-based radiotherapy. The TCR was taken from a middle-aged woman with cholangiocarcinoma. The CDR3 coding sequence is TGCGCCAGCAGCAAGACAGGGACAACCCCTAATGAAAAACTGTTTTTT. Translation: CASSKTGTTPNEKLFF.